The clone carrying this TCR beta chain was recorded only once. Healthy bone marrow donors made up the cohort. These data belong to a study of cytomegalovirus exposure and HLA in healthy donors. Amplification used 60 Vbeta primers and 13 Jbeta primers. Clones were sequenced by immunoSEQ multiplex PCR, and TCRdb holds only the in-frame ones, with some missing. The data show 210,000 or so clones, 70% to 85% seen once. This TCR derives from an older woman in good health and CMV-seropositive. Sequenced material: PBMCs.

The CDR3 loop is CASSLSPQGRGGYTF. CDR3 nucleotide sequence: TGTGCCAGCAGTTTATCCCCTCAGGGGAGAGGCGGCTACACCTTC. V and J are TRBV28 and TRBJ1-2; tentative D call: TRBD1 (6 bases). CDR1 MDHEN and CDR2 SYDVKM come from the germline V gene. The V end was cut by 1 base, the J end by 8 bases, with 17 bases between. This CDR3 region has 15 residues.